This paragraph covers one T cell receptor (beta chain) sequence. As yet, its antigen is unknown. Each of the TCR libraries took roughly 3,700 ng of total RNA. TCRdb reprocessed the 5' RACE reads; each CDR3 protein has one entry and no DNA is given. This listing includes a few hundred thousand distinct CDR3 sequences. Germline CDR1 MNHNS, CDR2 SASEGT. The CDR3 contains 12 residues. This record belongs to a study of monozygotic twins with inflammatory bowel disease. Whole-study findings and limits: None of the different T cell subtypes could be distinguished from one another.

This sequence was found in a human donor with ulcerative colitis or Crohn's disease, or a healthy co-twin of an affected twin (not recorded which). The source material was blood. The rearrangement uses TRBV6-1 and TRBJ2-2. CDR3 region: CASRKQTGELFF.